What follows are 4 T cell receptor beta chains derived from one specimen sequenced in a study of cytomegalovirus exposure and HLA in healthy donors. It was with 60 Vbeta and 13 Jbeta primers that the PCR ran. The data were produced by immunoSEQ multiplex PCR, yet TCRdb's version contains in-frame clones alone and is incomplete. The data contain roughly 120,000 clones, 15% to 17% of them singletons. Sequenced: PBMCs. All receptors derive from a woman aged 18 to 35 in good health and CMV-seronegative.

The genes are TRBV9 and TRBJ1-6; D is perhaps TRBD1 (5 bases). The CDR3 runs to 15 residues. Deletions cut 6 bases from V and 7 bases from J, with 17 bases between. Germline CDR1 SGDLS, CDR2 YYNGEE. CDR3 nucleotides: TGTGCCAGCAACCGCCGGGCAGGGTTGAATTCACCCCTCCACTTT. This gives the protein CASNRRAGLNSPLHF.

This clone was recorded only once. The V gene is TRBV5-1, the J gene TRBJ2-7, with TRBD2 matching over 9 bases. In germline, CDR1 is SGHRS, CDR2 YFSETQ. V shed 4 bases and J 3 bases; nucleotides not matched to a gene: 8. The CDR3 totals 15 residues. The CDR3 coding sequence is TGCGCCAGCAGCATCGGACTAGCGCTTGACTACGAGCAGTACTTC. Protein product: CASSIGLALDYEQYF.

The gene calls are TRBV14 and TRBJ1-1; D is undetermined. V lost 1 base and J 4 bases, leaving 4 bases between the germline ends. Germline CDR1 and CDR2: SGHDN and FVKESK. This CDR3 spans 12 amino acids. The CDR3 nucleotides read TGTGCCAGCAGCCAAGGAGGCACTGAAGCTTTCTTT. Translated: CASSQGGTEAFF. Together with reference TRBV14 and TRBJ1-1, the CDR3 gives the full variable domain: EAGVTQFPSHSVIEKGQTVTLRCDPISGHDNLYWYRRVMGKEIKFLLHFVKESKQDESGMPNNRFLAERTGGTYSTLKVQPAELEDSGVYFCASSQGGTEAFFGQGTRLTVV.

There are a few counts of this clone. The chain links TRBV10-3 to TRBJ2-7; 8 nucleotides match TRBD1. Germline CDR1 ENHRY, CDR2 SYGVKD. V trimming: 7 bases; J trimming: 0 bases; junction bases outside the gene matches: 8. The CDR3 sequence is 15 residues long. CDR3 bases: TGTGCCATCACCACTGATGGGACAGGCTCCTACGAGCAGTACTTC. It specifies CAITTDGTGSYEQYF.